The clone carrying this T cell receptor beta chain appeared a few times. A much larger clonotype is one base distant, so this may be a read error. Germline trimming cut 4 bases from V and 3 bases from J; bases unmatched to any gene: 14. Germline CDR1 is SGHTS and CDR2 is YDEGEE. This CDR3 is built from 17 residues. The investigators reverse transcribed all of the isolated RNA, so they sequenced expressed TCRB transcripts. Profiling relied on immunoSEQ multiplex PCR, and the TCRdb table lists in-frame clones only, not all of them. The sample lists about 320,000 clones; 14% were seen once. The sample comes from a study of beta chain features in type 1 diabetes.

The rearrangement uses TRBV5-8 and TRBJ2-5; 8 bases match TRBD2. The sequenced material came from central memory CD4+ T cells from blood. The clonotype originates from a man aged 25 to 40 in good health. The CDR3 is CASSRGSSGGAKETQYF. The CDR3 bases are TGTGCCAGCAGCCGCGGGTCCTCCGGGGGGGCTAAAGAGACCCAGTACTTC.